A selection of T cell receptor beta chains follows, all from one sample in a study of blood T cell repertoires in COVID-19. Profiling relied on immunoSEQ multiplex PCR, and the TCRdb table lists in-frame clones only, not all of them. The sample holds around 110,000 clones, around 89% seen once. Sequenced sample: peripheral blood. These receptors were collected from a man in his forties or fifties with active or convalescent COVID-19. CDR3s include the opening cysteine and the closing phenylalanine or tryptophan. Fields, in order: D gene, clone size, J gene, V gene, CDR3 DNA, CDR3 protein. The D gene is left open where the match is weak. Not all rows give a size; the values are once, few, many and, for expanded clones, a class.

>.|.|TRBJ2-3|TRBV5-1
TGCGCCAGCAGCTCCACAGGGTTTGGGGCCACAGATACGCAGTATTTT
CASSSTGFGATDTQYF
>.|.|TRBJ2-1|TRBV6-2/TRBV6-3
TGTGCCAGCAGTGCTAGGACGGGCGGGATGAGTGAGCAGTTCTTC
CASSARTGGMSEQFF
>.|.|TRBJ2-1|TRBV5-1
TGCGCCAGCAGCCGAATCCCGACGGGGGATTACAATGAGCAGTTCTTC
CASSRIPTGDYNEQFF
>.|.|TRBJ2-7|TRBV21-1
TGTGCCAGCAGCAAAGGCAGAGGACCGGGACTAGCGGGGAGAGGCTACGAGCAGTACTTC
CASSKGRGPGLAGRGYEQYF
>.|.|TRBJ1-1|TRBV3-1/TRBV3-2
TGTGCCAGCAGCCAAGGGGCCGAAGCTTTCTTT
CASSQGAEAFF
>.|.|TRBJ1-4|TRBV5-6
TGTGCCAGCAGCTCCTTGGGCACTAATGAAAAACTGTTTTTT
CASSSLGTNEKLFF
>TRBD1|.|TRBJ2-7|TRBV10-1
TGCGCCAGCAGTGAGGTGAGGGGGTGGGACAGACCCCAGGCCTACGAGCAGTACTTC
CASSEVRGWDRPQAYEQYF
>TRBD1|.|TRBJ1-2|TRBV12-3/TRBV12-4
TGTGCCAGCAGTGGGACAGGGAGGTATGGCTACACCTTC
CASSGTGRYGYTF
>.|.|TRBJ1-2|TRBV19
TGTGCCAGTAGTATAGGCGCAAGGGGAAGCTATGGCTACACCTTC
CASSIGARGSYGYTF
>TRBD2|once|TRBJ2-1|TRBV4-1
TGCGCCAGCAGCCAAGGCAAAGGACTAGCGGGAGAAAATGAGCAGTTCTTC
CASSQGKGLAGENEQFF
>.|.|TRBJ2-1|TRBV18
TGTGCCAGCTCACCAGTCCGGGAGTGGGGGAATGAGCAGTTCTTC
CASSPVREWGNEQFF
>.|.|TRBJ1-2|TRBV2
TGTGCCAGCAACAACCCTCAGGGGTTTAACTATGGCTACACCTTC
CASNNPQGFNYGYTF
>.|.|TRBJ1-2|TRBV27
TGTGCCAGCAGTTCCCGGGGGGCCACCTATGGCTACACCTTC
CASSSRGATYGYTF
>.|.|TRBJ2-1|TRBV5-1
TGCGCCAGCAGCCTCTCAGGGGGGAGCGAGCAGTTCTTC
CASSLSGGSEQFF
>TRBD1|.|TRBJ2-5|TRBV29-1
TGCAGCGTTGGCTACAGGGGGCTTGAGACCCAGTACTTC
CSVGYRGLETQYF
>.|.|TRBJ1-2|TRBV4-1
TGCGCCAGCAGCCTCCCCCGGGGTCCCTCCGCCTATGGCTACACCTTC
CASSLPRGPSAYGYTF
>TRBD1|.|TRBJ1-2|TRBV4-1
TGCGCCAGCAGCCCTCATGCCGGGACAGGGACCTATGGCTACACCTTC
CASSPHAGTGTYGYTF
>.|.|TRBJ2-2|TRBV24-1
TGTGCCACCAGTGCCGGAGAAAGGAAAAACACCGGGGAGCTGTTTTTT
CATSAGERKNTGELFF
>.|.|TRBJ1-3|TRBV19
TGTGCCAGTACCTACAACACCCCTCTGGGAGCGGCCTGGAGCGGGGTGAACACCATATATTTT
CASTYNTPLGAAWSGVNTIYF
>TRBD1|.|TRBJ1-2|TRBV28
TGTGCCAGCAGACCCGCAGGGGGAGGCTACACCTTC
CASRPAGGGYTF
>TRBD1|.|TRBJ1-6|TRBV27
TGTGCCAGGGCGGGACAGATTTCTTCACCCCTCCACTTT
CARAGQISSPLHF
>.|.|TRBJ1-5|TRBV2
TGTGCCAGCAAGGGAGGGGGATTGGATCAGCCCCAGCATTTT
CASKGGGLDQPQHF
>.|few|TRBJ2-6|TRBV4-2
TGTGCCAGCAGCCGACTCCCGGGGTTTTCTGGGGCCAACGTCCTGACTTTC
CASSRLPGFSGANVLTF
>TRBD1|.|TRBJ1-1|TRBV2
TGTGCCAGCAACCCACAGGGGGCGGACACTGAAGCTTTCTTT
CASNPQGADTEAFF